Given below is one T cell receptor beta chain in context. Its target is unknown. At one of its ends the junction is not consistent with the germline gene, which may arise from a read error. The germline gives CDR1 SEHNR, CDR2 FQNEAQ (reference sequence). CDR3 length: 11 amino acids. The data were obtained in a study of cytomegalovirus exposure and HLA in healthy donors. Study conclusions and caveats: After further analysis at a later stage, 16,951 TCR beta sequences were associated with HLA alleles at 0.05 false discovery rate. Among TCR beta chains, those listed as cytomegalovirus-associated numbered around 180. CMV serostatus was the sole immune exposure data available.

When sampled, the donors appeared nominally healthy, though they likely had unrecorded immune exposures. The PCR employed 60 Vbeta primers together with 13 Jbeta primers. The repertoire was sequenced with immunoSEQ multiplex PCR; TCRdb's copy has only in-frame clones and lacks some. Counted here are roughly 130,000 clones, roughly four fifths occurring once; the ten biggest clones make up roughly 10%. The V call is TRBV7-9, the J call TRBJ1-5; D gene ambiguous. The sequence was collected from a male donor in good health and CMV-seropositive. Sequencing input: PBMCs. The CDR3 sequence is CSSGAGQPQHF. Written as DNA, the CDR3 is TGTTCCAGCGGCGCAGGTCAGCCCCAGCATTTT.